This T cell receptor (beta chain) stems from a study of cytomegalovirus exposure and HLA in healthy donors. Points from the study as a whole: Accurate HLA-A and HLA-B prediction from TCR beta sequences was reported for most subjects.

In regard to this clone: Its antigen is not identified.

Germline V gene sequence: CDR1 MNHEY, CDR2 SVGAGI. V gave up 6 bases and J gave up 6 bases; unmatched junction bases: 10. The CDR3 extends over 15 amino acids. Researchers ran the PCR with 60 Vbeta and 13 Jbeta primers. Repertoires were generated with immunoSEQ multiplex PCR, while TCRdb's copy carries only in-frame clones and drops some. The table has 150,000 to 200,000 clones, approximately 82% seen once. This receptor was obtained from a woman in her thirties or forties in good health and CMV-seropositive. The rearrangement uses TRBV6-5 and TRBJ2-7, with TRBD2 identical over 11 bases. The sample consisted of PBMCs. CDR3 sequence: CASRRLSGRAGEQYF. Written as DNA, the CDR3 is TGTGCCAGCAGACGTCTTAGCGGGAGGGCCGGCGAGCAGTACTTC.